Below, 32 T cell receptor beta chains from the same sample are listed, as sequenced in a study of beta chain features in type 1 diabetes. Expressed TCRB transcripts were sequenced after all isolated RNA was converted to cDNA. Using immunoSEQ multiplex PCR, the repertoire was profiled, and TCRdb retains in-frame clones only, with some absent. The table lists approximately 150,000 clones, roughly 10% of them singletons. Sequences were obtained from naive CD4+ T cells from blood. The receptors derive from a man younger than 30 in good health.

The chain is built from TRBV2 and TRBJ2-6; 7 bases align to TRBD1. This CDR3 has 19 residues. The germline CDR1 and CDR2 sequences are SNHLY and FYNNEI. V lost 5 bases to trimming and J lost 4 bases; unmatched junction nucleotides: 17. The CDR3, as DNA: TGTGCCAGCAGTCGCGTTGGGACAGAGTTTTCGGCGGGGGCCAACGTCCTGACTTTC. It translates to CASSRVGTEFSAGANVLTF.

This clone was observed a handful of times. The genes are TRBV5-6 and TRBJ1-1, with a tentative D call TRBD1 (5 bases). V lost 4 bases and J lost 1, with 14 bases in between. The CDR3 contains 15 residues. Germline loops: CDR1 SGHDT, CDR2 YYEEEE. The chain's CDR3 is CASSHGGPPNTEAFF. The CDR3 nucleotides are TGTGCCAGCAGCCACGGGGGACCGCCGAACACTGAAGCTTTCTTT.

There are a few counts of this clone. The chain recombines TRBV29-1 with TRBJ2-5, with 9 bases fitting TRBD1. Germline trimming cut 8 bases from V and 0 bases from J; bases unmatched to any gene: 7. Germline V lookup: CDR1 SQVTM, CDR2 ANQGSEA. There are 14 residues in the CDR3. The CDR3: CSIRQGGDQETQYF. CDR3 in DNA: TGCAGCATAAGACAGGGGGGGGACCAAGAGACCCAGTACTTC.

The chain combines TRBV7-2 with TRBJ2-3, with D unclear. There are 12 residues in the CDR3. Germline V gene sequence: CDR1 SGHTA, CDR2 FQGNSA. Between the trimmed V and J ends, which lost 5 bases and 4 bases, there was a span of 7 bases. The CDR3 region is CASSPGPDTQYF. The CDR3 nucleotides are TGTGCCAGCAGCCCCGGTCCAGATACGCAGTATTTT. Combining the CDR3 with reference TRBV7-2 and TRBJ2-3 gives the whole variable domain GAGVSQSPSNKVTEKGKDVELRCDPISGHTALYWYRQSLGQGLEFLIYFQGNSAPDKSGLPSDRFSAERTGGSVSTLTIQRTQQEDSAVYLCASSPGPDTQYFGPGTRLTVL.

The V and J genes are TRBV28 and TRBJ2-7, with a possible D match to TRBD1 (5 bases). Per germline, CDR1 MDHEN and CDR2 SYDVKM. V was pared by 6 bases and J by 6 bases, with 9 bases between. This CDR3 is built from 11 residues. The DNA of the CDR3 is TGTGCCAGCAGCCCCAGGGTCGAGCAGTACTTC. Translated, it gives CASSPRVEQYF.

The table lists this clone with a few counts. The chain uses TRBV7-2 and TRBJ2-3, with D unclear. The ends were cut back, 2 bases at V and 0 bases at J, with 9 bases in the middle. Germline CDR1 reads SGHTA; CDR2 reads FQGNSA. There are 15 residues in the CDR3. The CDR3 DNA reads as TGTGCCAGCAGCTTATTCCCCTCTAGCACAGATACGCAGTATTTT. This codes for CASSLFPSSTDTQYF.

This clone was detected only a few times. The chain joins TRBV7-8 to TRBJ2-2; a weak D match, TRBD2 (5 bases). CDR1 and CDR2 (germline): SGHVS, FQNEAQ. The CDR3 spans 16 residues. V lost 6 bases to trimming and J lost 0 bases, with 14 bases between them. In nucleotides, the CDR3 is TGTGCCAGCAGTGGCATCGTCGGGGCGAACACCGGGGAGCTGTTTTTT. Amino acids: CASSGIVGANTGELFF.

The sample holds a few counts of this clone. This rearrangement joins TRBV7-2 to TRBJ2-1, with TRBD2 matching 7 bases. Trimming took 4 bases from V and 8 from J; bases not matched to a gene: 5. The germline V gene has CDR1 SGHTA and CDR2 FQGNSA. The CDR3 is 13 amino acids. The CDR3 protein is CASSSTSFDEQFF. In nucleotides, the CDR3 is TGTGCCAGCAGCTCGACTAGCTTCGATGAGCAGTTCTTC.

The chain links TRBV6-6 to TRBJ1-2; a possible D gene is TRBD1 (6 bases). The ends were cut back, 6 bases at V and 4 bases at J, with 21 bases in the middle. Looked up from germline, CDR1 is MNHNY and CDR2 is SVGAGI (reference sequence). The CDR3 has 16 amino acids. For the CDR3, the DNA is TGTGCCAGCAGCCGCGCCTCATACAGGGACGCCTATGGCTACACCTTC. Its translation is CASSRASYRDAYGYTF.

V usage is TRBV5-1 and J usage is TRBJ1-1; possible D gene TRBD1, 6 bases. Trimming pared 0 bases from V and 0 bases from J, leaving 12 bases between. Germline CDR1 and CDR2: SGHRS and YFSETQ. This CDR3 is 16 amino acids long. The CDR3 sequence: CASSLAQGGMNTEAFF. The CDR3 coding sequence is TGCGCCAGCAGCTTGGCACAGGGAGGGATGAACACTGAAGCTTTCTTT.

This clone showed up many times. This rearrangement joins TRBV30 to TRBJ2-1; D possibly corresponds to TRBD2 (6 bases). The CDR3 covers 11 residues. Between the trimmed V and J ends, which lost 5 bases and 10 bases, there was a span of 12 bases. CDR1 GTSNPN and CDR2 SVGIG come from the germline V gene (reference sequence). As DNA, the CDR3 is TGTGCCTGGCGGGGGTTTAGGGAGCAGTTCTTC. It specifies CAWRGFREQFF.

The sample holds a few counts of this clone. The CDR3 sequence: CASSLHPSGGYGYTF. The DNA for the CDR3 is TGTGCCAGCAGCTTACACCCATCAGGGGGCTATGGCTACACCTTC. The rearrangement joins TRBV7-2 to TRBJ1-2, with 7 positions matching TRBD1. This CDR3 comprises 15 residues. In germline, CDR1 is SGHTA, CDR2 FQGNSA. The V segment lost 2 bases and the J segment 4 bases; nucleotides outside the gene matches: 7.

The gene calls are TRBV6-5 and TRBJ2-2, with D uncertain. This CDR3 comprises 14 residues. Trimming took off 6 bases at V and 2 bases at J, with 10 bases between the two ends. Germline lookup yields CDR1 MNHEY and CDR2 SVGAGI. CDR3 in amino acids: CASRQTPNTGELFF. The CDR3 DNA reads TGTGCCAGCAGGCAGACTCCTAACACCGGGGAGCTGTTTTTT.

The sample holds a few counts of this clone. The CDR3 sequence: CASNSYRGLPEAFF. CDR3 coding DNA: TGTGCCAGCAACAGCTACAGGGGCCTGCCTGAAGCTTTCTTT. The chain has TRBV4-2 and TRBJ1-1, with 7 bases aligning to TRBD1. From germline, CDR1 is LGHNA and CDR2 YNFKEQ. The CDR3 extends over 14 amino acids. Losses at the gene ends were 7 bases for V and 6 bases for J; bases not matched to a gene: 11.

A few counts support this clone. This sequence joins TRBV11-2 and TRBJ1-5; D unclear. CDR1 and CDR2 (germline): SGHAT, FQNNGV. The CDR3 is 13 amino acids. V was trimmed by 0 bases and J by 3 bases, leaving 3 bases between them. CDR3 sequence: CASSLEYNQPQHF. In DNA, the CDR3 is TGTGCCAGCAGCTTAGAATACAATCAGCCCCAGCATTTT.

This clone was observed a handful of times. The chain employs TRBV5-1 and TRBJ2-7, with 8 nucleotides matching TRBD1. CDR1 SGHRS and CDR2 YFSETQ come from the germline V gene. The CDR3 is 16 amino acids. V shed 0 bases and J 2 bases; nucleotides not matched to a gene: 7. The CDR3 spells CASSLGQGSYTYEQYF. The DNA for the CDR3 is TGCGCCAGCAGCTTGGGACAGGGGTCATACACCTACGAGCAGTACTTC.

This clone was recorded a few times. The chain recombines TRBV30 with TRBJ2-2; weak D call: TRBD2 (6 bases). This CDR3 spans 11 amino acids. Germline CDR1 reads GTSNPN; CDR2 reads SVGIG (reference sequence). V was pared by 5 bases and J by 5 bases, with 6 bases between. The CDR3 sequence: CAWGGTGELFF. CDR3 nucleotide sequence: TGTGCCTGGGGGGGGACCGGGGAGCTGTTTTTT.

This clone was seen a handful of times. J is TRBJ1-1 and V is TRBV5-1; a possible D gene is TRBD1 (6 bases). This CDR3 comprises 14 residues. Germline CDR1 reads SGHRS; CDR2 reads YFSETQ. The V gene lost 3 bases and the J gene lost 8 bases, with 17 bases spanning the gap. The CDR3 reads CASSSNIQGTEAFF. The DNA for the CDR3 is TGCGCCAGCAGCTCAAACATCCAGGGGACCGAAGCTTTCTTT.

This clone has a handful of counts. DNA of the CDR3: TGTGCCAGCAGCTTAGGGGGGCACCGCGGCTCTGGGGCCAACGTCCTGACTTTC. It codes for CASSLGGHRGSGANVLTF. The chain uses TRBV7-2 and TRBJ2-6; maybe TRBD1 (6 bases). Looked up from germline, CDR1 is SGHTA and CDR2 is FQGNSA. Between the trimmed V and J ends, which lost 1 base and 0 bases, there was a span of 13 bases. CDR3 length: 18 amino acids.

Comment on this clone: Mismatch with germline at one junction end may stem from a read error. The chain is built from TRBV4-1 and TRBJ2-7, with a tentative D call TRBD2 (6 bases). CDR3 length equals 15 residues. Germline values: CDR1 MGHRA, CDR2 YSYEKL. CDR3 residues: CASSQDEGLLYEQYF. In nucleotides, the CDR3 is TGTGCCAGCAGCCAAGATGAGGGACTGCTGTACGAGCAGTACTTC.

This clone was detected a few times. CDR3 in DNA: TGTGCCAGCAGTGCGTGGAGGGCAGATACGCAGTATTTT. This codes for CASSAWRADTQYF. The J gene is TRBJ2-3, the V gene TRBV2, with D possibly matching TRBD2 (6 bases). This CDR3 contains 13 residues. The germline V and J ends were trimmed by 4 bases and 4 bases, with 9 bases remaining between them. Germline lookup yields CDR1 SNHLY and CDR2 FYNNEI. Supplemented by reference TRBV2 and TRBJ2-3, the full variable domain reads EPEVTQTPSHQVTQMGQEVILRCVPISNHLYFYWYRQILGQKVEFLVSFYNNEISEKSEIFDDQFSVERPDGSNFTLKIRSTKLEDSAMYFCASSAWRADTQYFGPGTRLTVL.

This clone was observed at least ten times. The chain combines TRBV18 with TRBJ2-7; a weak D match, TRBD1 (5 bases). V lost 2 bases to trimming and J lost 2 bases, with 13 bases between them. There are 15 residues in the CDR3. Germline V lookup: CDR1 KGHSH, CDR2 LQKENI. The CDR3 DNA reads TGTGCCAGCTCACCAGCAACAGGCGCTACCTACGAGCAGTACTTC. Residues: CASSPATGATYEQYF.

This clone was recorded many times. The rearrangement joins TRBV29-1 to TRBJ1-2; 7 bases fit TRBD1. V trimming: 4 bases; J trimming: 5 bases; junction bases outside the gene matches: 1. There are 11 residues in the CDR3. Germline V CDR1 and CDR2: SQVTM, ANQGSEA. CDR3 in amino acids: CSVAGQYGYTF. CDR3 bases: TGCAGCGTTGCGGGACAGTATGGCTACACCTTC.

The sample holds a few counts of this clone. This chain uses TRBV5-1 with TRBJ2-2, with 7 nucleotides matching TRBD1. The V and J ends lost 4 bases and 4 bases, in that order; junction bases with no gene match: 7. The CDR3 extends over 15 amino acids. Germline V gene data show CDR1 as SGHRS and CDR2 as YFSETQ. Here the CDR3 DNA reads TGCGCCAGCAGCCTACAGGGGCCGAGCACCGGGGAGCTGTTTTTT. It yields the protein CASSLQGPSTGELFF.

This clone was picked up a small number of times. The chain joins TRBV5-6 to TRBJ2-1; 10 nucleotides line up with TRBD1. V trimming: 4 bases; J trimming: 2 bases; junction bases outside the gene matches: 6. The CDR3 extends over 16 amino acids. The germline V gene has CDR1 SGHDT and CDR2 YYEEEE. The chain's CDR3 is CASSTPDRGPYNEQFF. The DNA of the CDR3 is TGTGCCAGCAGCACCCCCGACAGGGGGCCCTACAATGAGCAGTTCTTC.

This clone was detected a few times. The CDR3 here is CASSQLGLAGFATQYF. The CDR3 region has the DNA TGTGCCAGCAGCCAGTTGGGACTAGCGGGGTTTGCTACGCAGTATTTT. The chain carries TRBV7-9 and TRBJ2-3; 13 bases agree with TRBD2. CDR3 length: 16 residues. V lost 5 bases, J lost 8 bases, and 10 bases stayed unmatched. Germline lookup yields CDR1 SEHNR and CDR2 FQNEAQ (reference sequence). Combining the CDR3 with reference TRBV7-9 and TRBJ2-3 gives the whole variable domain DTGVSQNPRHKITKRGQNVTFRCDPISEHNRLYWYRQTLGQGPEFLTYFQNEAQLEKSRLLSDRFSAERPKGSFSTLEIQRTEQGDSAMYLCASSQLGLAGFATQYFGPGTRLTVL.

V and J are TRBV4-2 and TRBJ2-1, with TRBD2 identical over 12 bases. The germline CDR1 and CDR2 sequences are LGHNA and YNFKEQ. Trimming took 0 bases from V and 5 from J; bases not matched to a gene: 8. The CDR3 is 18 amino acids. The CDR3 sequence is CASSQDLPGTSGHNEQFF. DNA for the CDR3: TGTGCCAGCAGCCAAGACCTACCCGGGACTAGCGGGCACAATGAGCAGTTCTTC.

The chain is built from TRBV7-2 and TRBJ2-5; D call uncertain. Between the trimmed V and J ends, which lost 5 bases and 3 bases, there was a span of 19 bases. CDR1 SGHTA and CDR2 FQGNSA come from the germline V gene. The CDR3 covers 16 residues. CDR3: CASSPTLRVSEETQYF. The DNA of the CDR3 is TGTGCCAGCAGCCCCACCTTACGGGTGTCGGAAGAGACCCAGTACTTC.

This clone was recorded a few times. The rearrangement joins TRBV10-3 to TRBJ1-5; D is uncertain. Germline V lookup: CDR1 ENHRY, CDR2 SYGVKD. V lost 3 bases to trimming and J lost 0 bases, with 9 bases between them. The CDR3 has 15 amino acids. CDR3 sequence (DNA): TGTGCCATCAGTGATCAGTTCACTAGCAATCAGCCCCAGCATTTT. It encodes CAISDQFTSNQPQHF.

The table lists this clone with a few counts. The CDR3 bases are TGTGCCAGCAGTGAATATAGAGTTTACAATGAGCAGTTCTTC. Amino acids: CASSEYRVYNEQFF. V gene TRBV25-1 combines with J gene TRBJ2-1; D unresolved. In germline, CDR1 is MGHDK, CDR2 SYGVNS. The CDR3 has 14 amino acids. V was pared by 0 bases and J by 4 bases, with 7 bases between. Full variable domain (remainder filled in from reference TRBV25-1 and TRBJ2-1): EADIYQTPRYLVIGTGKKITLECSQTMGHDKMYWYQQDPGMELHLIHYSYGVNSTEKGDLSSESTVSRIRTEHFPLTLESARPSHTSQYLCASSEYRVYNEQFFGPGTRLTVL.

The rearrangement uses TRBV6-5 and TRBJ2-7; 9 nucleotides line up with TRBD1. Trimming at V came to 3 bases and at J to 5 bases, leaving 11 bases not matched to a gene. Germline V gene data show CDR1 as MNHEY and CDR2 as SVGAGI. CDR3 length equals 16 residues. CDR3 DNA: TGTGCCAGCAGTTATCAACTCGACAGGGGGAGGAACGAGCAGTACTTC. Protein sequence: CASSYQLDRGRNEQYF.

This chain uses TRBV7-8 with TRBJ1-2, with D tentatively TRBD1 (5 bases). Germline V gene data show CDR1 as SGHVS and CDR2 as FQNEAQ. Deletions cut 4 bases from V and 2 bases from J, with 11 bases between. The CDR3 length is 14 residues. The CDR3, as DNA: TGTGCCAGCAGCTCGTTCAGGGAAAACTATGGCTACACCTTC. Its translation is CASSSFRENYGYTF.